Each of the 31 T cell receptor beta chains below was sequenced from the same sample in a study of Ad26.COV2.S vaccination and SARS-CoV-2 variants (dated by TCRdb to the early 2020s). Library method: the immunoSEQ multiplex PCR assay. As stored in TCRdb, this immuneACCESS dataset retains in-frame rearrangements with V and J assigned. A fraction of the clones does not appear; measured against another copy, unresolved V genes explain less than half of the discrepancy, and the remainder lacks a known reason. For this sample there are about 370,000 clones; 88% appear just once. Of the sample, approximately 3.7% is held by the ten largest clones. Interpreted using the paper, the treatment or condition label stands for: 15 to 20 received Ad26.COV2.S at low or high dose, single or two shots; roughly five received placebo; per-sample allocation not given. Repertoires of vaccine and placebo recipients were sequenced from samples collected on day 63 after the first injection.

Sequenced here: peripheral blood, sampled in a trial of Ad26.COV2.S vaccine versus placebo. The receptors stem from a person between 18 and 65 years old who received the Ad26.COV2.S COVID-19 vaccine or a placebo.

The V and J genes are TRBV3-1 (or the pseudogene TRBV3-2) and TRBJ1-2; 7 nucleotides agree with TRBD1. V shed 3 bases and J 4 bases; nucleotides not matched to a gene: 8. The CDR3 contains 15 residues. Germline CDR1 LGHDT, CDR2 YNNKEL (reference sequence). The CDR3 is CASSQKTGLGYGYTF. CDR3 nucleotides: TGTGCCAGCAGCCAGAAGACAGGGCTAGGCTATGGCTACACCTTC.

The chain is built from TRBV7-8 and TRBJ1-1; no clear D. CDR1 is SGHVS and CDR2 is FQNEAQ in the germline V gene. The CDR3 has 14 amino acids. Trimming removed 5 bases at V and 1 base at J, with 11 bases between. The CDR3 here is CASSEVSPNTEAFF. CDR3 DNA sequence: TGTGCCAGCAGCGAAGTGAGCCCGAACACTGAAGCTTTCTTT.

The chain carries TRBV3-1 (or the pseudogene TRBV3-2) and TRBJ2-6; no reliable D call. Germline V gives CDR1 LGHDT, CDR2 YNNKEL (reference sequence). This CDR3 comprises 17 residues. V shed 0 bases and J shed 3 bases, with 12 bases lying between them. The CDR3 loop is CASSQEGSPRGANVLTF. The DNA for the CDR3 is TGTGCCAGCAGCCAAGAAGGTTCCCCTCGTGGGGCCAACGTCCTGACTTTC.

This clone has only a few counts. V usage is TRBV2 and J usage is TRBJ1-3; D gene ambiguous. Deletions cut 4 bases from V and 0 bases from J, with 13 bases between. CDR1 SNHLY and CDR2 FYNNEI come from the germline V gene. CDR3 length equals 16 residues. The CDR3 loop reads CASSGPQSYSGNTIYF. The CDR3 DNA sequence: TGTGCCAGCAGTGGCCCTCAGAGTTACTCTGGAAACACCATATATTTT.

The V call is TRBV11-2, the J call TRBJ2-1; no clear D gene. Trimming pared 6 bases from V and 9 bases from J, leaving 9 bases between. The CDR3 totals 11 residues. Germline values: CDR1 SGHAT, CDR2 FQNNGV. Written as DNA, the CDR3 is TGTGCCAGCAGGATAGACGGTGAGCAGTTCTTC. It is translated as CASRIDGEQFF.

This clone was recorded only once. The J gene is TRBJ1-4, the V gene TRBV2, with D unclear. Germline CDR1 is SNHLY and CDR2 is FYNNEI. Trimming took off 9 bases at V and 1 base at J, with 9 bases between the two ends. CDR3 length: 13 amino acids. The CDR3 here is CASLLETNEKLFF. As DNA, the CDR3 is TGTGCCAGTTTATTGGAAACTAATGAAAAACTGTTTTTT. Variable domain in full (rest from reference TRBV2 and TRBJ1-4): EPEVTQTPSHQVTQMGQEVILRCVPISNHLYFYWYRQILGQKVEFLVSFYNNEISEKSEIFDDQFSVERPDGSNFTLKIRSTKLEDSAMYFCASLLETNEKLFFGSGTQLSVL.

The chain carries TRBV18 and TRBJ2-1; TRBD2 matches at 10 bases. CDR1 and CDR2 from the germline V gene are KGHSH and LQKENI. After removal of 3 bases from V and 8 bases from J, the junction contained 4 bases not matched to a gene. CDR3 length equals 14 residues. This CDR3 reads CASSPTGTSDEQFF. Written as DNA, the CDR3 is TGTGCCAGCTCACCGACCGGGACTAGCGATGAGCAGTTCTTC.

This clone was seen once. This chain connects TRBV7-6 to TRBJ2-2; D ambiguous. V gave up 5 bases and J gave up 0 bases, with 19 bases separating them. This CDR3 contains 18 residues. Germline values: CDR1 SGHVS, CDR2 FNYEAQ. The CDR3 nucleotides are TGTGCCAGCAGCCAGTTACGTGTGTCAGAAGCGAACACCGGGGAGCTGTTTTTT. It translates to CASSQLRVSEANTGELFF. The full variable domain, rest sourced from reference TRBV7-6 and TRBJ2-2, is GAGVSQSPRYKVTKRGQDVALRCDPISGHVSLYWYRQALGQGPEFLTYFNYEAQQDKSGLPNDRFSAERPEGSISTLTIQRTEQRDSAMYRCASSQLRVSEANTGELFFGEGSRLTVL.

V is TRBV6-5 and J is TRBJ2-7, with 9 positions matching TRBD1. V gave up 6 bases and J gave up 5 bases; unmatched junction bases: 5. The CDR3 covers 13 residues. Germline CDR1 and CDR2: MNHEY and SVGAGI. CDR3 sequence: CASRRTGVDEQYF. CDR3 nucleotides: TGTGCCAGCAGGCGGACAGGGGTTGACGAGCAGTACTTC.

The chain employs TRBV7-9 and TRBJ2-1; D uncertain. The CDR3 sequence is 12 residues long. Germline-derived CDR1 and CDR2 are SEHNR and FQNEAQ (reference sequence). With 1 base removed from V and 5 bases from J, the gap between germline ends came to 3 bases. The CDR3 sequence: CASSLEDNEQFF. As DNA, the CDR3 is TGTGCCAGCAGCTTAGAGGACAATGAGCAGTTCTTC.

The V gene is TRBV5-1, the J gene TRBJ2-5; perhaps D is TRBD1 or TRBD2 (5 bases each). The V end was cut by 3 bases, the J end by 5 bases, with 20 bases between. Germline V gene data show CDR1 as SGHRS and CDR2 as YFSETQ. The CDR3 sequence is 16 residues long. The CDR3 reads CASSSVVHLGTETQYF. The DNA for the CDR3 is TGCGCCAGCAGCTCGGTCGTGCATCTGGGGACGGAGACCCAGTACTTC.

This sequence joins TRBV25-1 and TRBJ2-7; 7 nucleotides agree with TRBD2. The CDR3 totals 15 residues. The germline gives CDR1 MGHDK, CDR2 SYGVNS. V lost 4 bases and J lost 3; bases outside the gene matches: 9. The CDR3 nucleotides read TGTGCCAGCAGTGGGGAGGGTAATTCTTTCTACGAGCAGTACTTC. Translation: CASSGEGNSFYEQYF.

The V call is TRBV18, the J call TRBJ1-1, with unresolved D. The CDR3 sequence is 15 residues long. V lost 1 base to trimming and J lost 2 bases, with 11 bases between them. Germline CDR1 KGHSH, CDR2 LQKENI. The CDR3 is CASSPLGSTNTEAFF. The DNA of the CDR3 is TGTGCCAGCTCACCACTGGGTTCCACAAACACTGAAGCTTTCTTT.

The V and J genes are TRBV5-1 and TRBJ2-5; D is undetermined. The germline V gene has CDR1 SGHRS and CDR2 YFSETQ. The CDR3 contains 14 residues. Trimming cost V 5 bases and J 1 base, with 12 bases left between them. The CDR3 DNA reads TGCGCCAGCAGACCTGGCGCCGTCCAAGAGACCCAGTACTTC. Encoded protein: CASRPGAVQETQYF.

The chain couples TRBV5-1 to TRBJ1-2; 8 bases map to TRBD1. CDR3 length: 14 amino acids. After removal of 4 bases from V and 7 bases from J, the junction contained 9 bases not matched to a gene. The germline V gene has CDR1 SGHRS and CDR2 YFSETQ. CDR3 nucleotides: TGCGCCAGCAGCGAGAACCAGGGGGCTGTTGGCTACACCTTC. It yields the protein CASSENQGAVGYTF. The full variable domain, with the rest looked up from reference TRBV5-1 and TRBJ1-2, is KAGVTQTPRYLIKTRGQQVTLSCSPISGHRSVSWYQQTPGQGLQFLFEYFSETQRNKGNFPGRFSGRQFSNSRSEMNVSTLELGDSALYLCASSENQGAVGYTFGSGTRLTVV.

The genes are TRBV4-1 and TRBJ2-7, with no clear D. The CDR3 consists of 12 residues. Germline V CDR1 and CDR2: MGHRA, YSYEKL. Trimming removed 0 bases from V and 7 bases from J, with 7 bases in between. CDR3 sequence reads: CASSQDGREQYF. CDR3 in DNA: TGCGCCAGCAGCCAAGATGGCCGAGAGCAGTACTTC.

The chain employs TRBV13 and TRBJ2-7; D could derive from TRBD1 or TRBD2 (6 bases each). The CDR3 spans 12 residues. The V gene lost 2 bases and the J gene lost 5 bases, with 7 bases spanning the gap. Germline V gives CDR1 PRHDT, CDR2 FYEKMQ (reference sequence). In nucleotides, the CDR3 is TGTGCCAGCAGCTTAAGGGGGGACGAGCAGTACTTC. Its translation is CASSLRGDEQYF.

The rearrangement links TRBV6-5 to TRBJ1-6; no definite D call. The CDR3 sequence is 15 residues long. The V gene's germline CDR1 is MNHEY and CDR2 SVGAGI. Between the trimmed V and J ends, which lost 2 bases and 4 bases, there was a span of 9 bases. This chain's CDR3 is CASSYGGVYNSPLHF. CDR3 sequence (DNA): TGTGCCAGCAGTTACGGAGGCGTTTATAATTCACCCCTCCACTTT.

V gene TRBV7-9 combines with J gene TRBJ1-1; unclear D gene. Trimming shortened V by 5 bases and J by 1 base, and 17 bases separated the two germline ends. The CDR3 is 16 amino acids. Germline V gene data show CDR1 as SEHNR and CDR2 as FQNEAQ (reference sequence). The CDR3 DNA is TGTGCCAGCAGCCCAAGACTCCTCCTGGGGAACACTGAAGCTTTCTTT. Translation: CASSPRLLLGNTEAFF.

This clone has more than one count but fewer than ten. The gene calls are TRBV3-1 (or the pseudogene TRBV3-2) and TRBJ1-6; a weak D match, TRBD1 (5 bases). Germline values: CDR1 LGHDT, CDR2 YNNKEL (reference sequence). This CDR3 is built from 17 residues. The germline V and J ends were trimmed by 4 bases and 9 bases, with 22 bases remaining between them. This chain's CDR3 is CASSPSFWNRGGSPLHF. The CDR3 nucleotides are TGTGCCAGCAGCCCCTCTTTCTGGAACCGGGGGGGTTCACCCCTCCACTTT.

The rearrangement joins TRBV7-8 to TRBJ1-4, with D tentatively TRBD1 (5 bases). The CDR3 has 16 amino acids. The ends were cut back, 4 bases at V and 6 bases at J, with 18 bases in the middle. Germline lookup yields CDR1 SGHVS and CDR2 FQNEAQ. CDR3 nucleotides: TGTGCCAGCAGCTCTCCGTTGGGCAGGGATGATGAAAAACTGTTTTTT. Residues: CASSSPLGRDDEKLFF.

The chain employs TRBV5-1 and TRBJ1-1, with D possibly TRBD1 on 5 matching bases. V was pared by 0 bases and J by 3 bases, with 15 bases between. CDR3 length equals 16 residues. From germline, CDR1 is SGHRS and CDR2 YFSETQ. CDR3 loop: CASSLVPPGGDTEAFF. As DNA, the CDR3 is TGCGCCAGCAGCTTGGTGCCACCCGGGGGGGACACTGAAGCTTTCTTT.

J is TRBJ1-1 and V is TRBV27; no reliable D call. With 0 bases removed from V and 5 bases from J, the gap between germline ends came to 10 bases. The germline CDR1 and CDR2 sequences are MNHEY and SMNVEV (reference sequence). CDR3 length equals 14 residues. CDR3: CASSLSSGLTEAFF. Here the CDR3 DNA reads TGTGCCAGCAGTTTATCGTCCGGGCTGACTGAAGCTTTCTTT.

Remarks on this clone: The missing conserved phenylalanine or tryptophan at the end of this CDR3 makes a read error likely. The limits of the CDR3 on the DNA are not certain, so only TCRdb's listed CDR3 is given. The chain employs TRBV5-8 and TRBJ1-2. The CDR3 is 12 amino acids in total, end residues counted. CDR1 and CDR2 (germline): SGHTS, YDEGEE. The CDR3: CASSLGPGRQVL.

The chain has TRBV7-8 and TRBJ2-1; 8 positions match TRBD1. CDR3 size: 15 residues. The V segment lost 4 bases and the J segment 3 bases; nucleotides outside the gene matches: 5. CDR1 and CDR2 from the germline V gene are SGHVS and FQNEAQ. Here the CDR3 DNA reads TGTGCCAGCAGCTCCCGGGACAGGTACTACAATGAGCAGTTCTTC. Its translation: CASSSRDRYYNEQFF.

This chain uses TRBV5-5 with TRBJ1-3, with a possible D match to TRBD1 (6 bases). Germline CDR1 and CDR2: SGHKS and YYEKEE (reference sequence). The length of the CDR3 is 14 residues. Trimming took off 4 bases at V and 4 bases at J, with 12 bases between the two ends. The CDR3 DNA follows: TGTGCCAGCAGCGTTACAGGGACAGGAAACACCATATATTTT. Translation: CASSVTGTGNTIYF.

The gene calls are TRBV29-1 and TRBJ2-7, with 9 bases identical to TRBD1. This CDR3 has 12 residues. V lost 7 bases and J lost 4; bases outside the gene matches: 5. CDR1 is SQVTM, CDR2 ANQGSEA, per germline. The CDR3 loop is CSARQGGYEQYF. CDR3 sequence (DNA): TGCAGCGCCAGACAGGGGGGTTACGAGCAGTACTTC.

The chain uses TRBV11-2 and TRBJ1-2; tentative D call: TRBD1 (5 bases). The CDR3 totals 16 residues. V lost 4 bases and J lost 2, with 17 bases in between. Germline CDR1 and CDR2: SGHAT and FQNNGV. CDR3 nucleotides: TGTGCCAGCAGCTCGATTCAGGGAATAAGAAACTATGGCTACACCTTC. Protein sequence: CASSSIQGIRNYGYTF.

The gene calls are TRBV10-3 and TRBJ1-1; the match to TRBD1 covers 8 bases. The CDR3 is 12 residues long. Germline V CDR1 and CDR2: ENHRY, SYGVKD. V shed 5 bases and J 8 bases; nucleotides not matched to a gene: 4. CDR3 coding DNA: TGTGCCATCAGTAGGACAGGGATAGAAGCTTTCTTT. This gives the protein CAISRTGIEAFF.

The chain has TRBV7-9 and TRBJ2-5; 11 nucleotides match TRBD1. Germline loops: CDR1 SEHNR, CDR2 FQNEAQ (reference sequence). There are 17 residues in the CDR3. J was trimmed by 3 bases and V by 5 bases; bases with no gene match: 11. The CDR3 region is CASSPPGQGVQEETQYF. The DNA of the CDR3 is TGTGCCAGCAGCCCGCCGGGACAGGGGGTTCAGGAAGAGACCCAGTACTTC.

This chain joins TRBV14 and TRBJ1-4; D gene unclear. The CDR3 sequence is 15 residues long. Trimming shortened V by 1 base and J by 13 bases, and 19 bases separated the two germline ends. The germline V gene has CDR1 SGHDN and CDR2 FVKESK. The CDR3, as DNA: TGTGCCAGCAGCCAAGCCTGGACCTCCTCGGCCCGACTGTTTTTT. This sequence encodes CASSQAWTSSARLFF.